Below are 9 T cell receptor beta chains sequenced from a single sample in a study of identical twins. A single record per CDR3 protein comes from TCRdb applying MiXCR to the 5' RACE reads. The table has hundreds of thousands of distinct CDR3 sequences, 11% to 15% seen once. The sample consisted of memory (CD45RO+) T cells sorted from blood. Every receptor here comes from a woman under 30 in good health.

The V and J genes are TRBV20-1 and TRBJ2-1; 8 nucleotides agree with TRBD1. CDR3 length equals 13 residues. V shed 6 bases and J 4 bases; nucleotides not matched to a gene: 5. CDR1 is DFQATT and CDR2 is SNEGSKA in the germline V gene (reference sequence). CDR3 region: CSADRTGYNEQFF. The CDR3 nucleotides are TGCAGTGCGGATAGGACAGGGTACAATGAGCAGTTCTTC.

V gene TRBV18 combines with J gene TRBJ2-7; weak D call: TRBD1 (5 bases). This CDR3 has 13 amino acids. Trimming took off 11 bases at V and 0 bases at J, with 14 bases between the two ends. CDR1 is KGHSH, CDR2 LQKENI, per germline. CDR3: CAGRVDSSYEQYF. DNA for the CDR3: TGTGCCGGCCGAGTCGACAGCTCCTACGAGCAGTACTTC.

This clonotype was seen only once. The gene calls are TRBV7-3 and TRBJ1-6; perhaps TRBD1 as D (5 bases). Germline V gene data show CDR1 as SGHTA and CDR2 as FQGTGA. V was cut by 1 base and J by 8 bases, with 15 bases left in between. CDR3 length: 16 amino acids. The CDR3 spells CASSLNTGGPYSPLHF. Written as DNA, the CDR3 is TGTGCCAGCAGCTTAAATACAGGCGGGCCCTATTCACCCCTCCACTTT.

This clonotype was seen a handful of times. V is TRBV7-2 and J is TRBJ2-5; a weak D match, TRBD1 (5 bases). The V and J ends lost 1 base and 4 bases respectively, with 10 bases between them. From germline, CDR1 is SGHTA and CDR2 FQGNSA. The CDR3 length is 14 residues. Here the CDR3 reads CASSLDWGGETQYF. Here the CDR3 DNA reads TGTGCCAGCAGCTTAGATTGGGGCGGAGAGACCCAGTACTTC.

The chain couples TRBV18 to TRBJ2-3; 9 bases line up with TRBD2. This CDR3 comprises 17 residues. V dropped 6 bases and J dropped 3; count of bases not matched to a gene: 13. CDR1 and CDR2 (germline): KGHSH, LQKENI. The CDR3 sequence is CASSHLGVSGSTDTQYF. Here the CDR3 DNA reads TGTGCCAGCTCGCACCTCGGTGTTAGCGGGAGTACAGATACGCAGTATTTT.

This clonotype was seen a few times. This sequence joins TRBV5-1 and TRBJ1-1; D unresolved. V dropped 4 bases and J dropped 3 bases, with 10 bases sitting between them. Germline values: CDR1 SGHRS, CDR2 YFSETQ. The CDR3 is 13 residues long. CDR3 region: CASSPDIYTEAFF. CDR3 in DNA: TGCGCCAGCAGCCCTGACATTTACACTGAAGCTTTCTTT.

This clonotype occurred many times. The V gene is TRBV7-2, the J gene TRBJ2-1; 7 positions agree with TRBD1. This CDR3 contains 15 residues. Germline CDR1 reads SGHTA; CDR2 reads FQGNSA. V lost 6 bases to trimming and J lost 2 bases; unmatched junction nucleotides: 7. Here the CDR3 reads CASRTRGTAYNEQFF. In nucleotides, the CDR3 is TGTGCCAGCAGAACTCGTGGGACAGCCTACAATGAGCAGTTCTTC.

Of note for this clonotype: The junction differs from germline at one of its ends, possibly a read error. This chain joins TRBV7-8 and TRBJ1-1; D may be TRBD1 (5 bases). CDR3 size: 12 residues. CDR1 and CDR2 from the germline V gene are SGHVS and FQNEAQ. The CDR3 coding sequence is TGTGCCAGCAGCTTAGCGGGGCCGACGGCTGTCTTT. This encodes CASSLAGPTAVF.

The chain carries TRBV4-1 and TRBJ2-7, with D tentatively TRBD1 (6 bases). Deletions cut 4 bases from V and 5 bases from J, with 18 bases between. This CDR3 region has 15 residues. CDR1 is MGHRA, CDR2 YSYEKL, per germline. The DNA of the CDR3 is TGCGCCAGCAGCCCGACAGGTAGCTCAGGGGACGAGCAGTACTTC. Translated: CASSPTGSSGDEQYF.